Below are 15 T cell receptor beta chains sequenced from a single sample in a study of regulatory T cells in long-lasting Graves disease. CDR3 regions were amplified by Arm-PCR using iRepertoire HTBI primers to build TCR beta libraries. TCRdb analysed the multiplex PCR reads with MiXCR anew, one entry per CDR3 protein. The sample holds under 300,000 distinct CDR3 sequences; around 16% are singletons and the top ten take more than 20%. The time point denotes: newly diagnosed GD, antithyroid drugs for less than 3 months. There was RNA extracted from PBMCs, and the TCR library was made from it. This specimen was peripheral blood mononuclear cells (PBMCs), taken at new diagnosis, from a patient treated with antithyroid drugs. Receptors originate from a female donor with Graves disease.

A word on this clonotype: A far larger clone differs by one base, so this is likely a read error. V and J are TRBV27 and TRBJ2-5; 7 bases line up with TRBD1. This CDR3 comprises 14 residues. Germline V gives CDR1 MNHEY, CDR2 SMNVEV (reference sequence). J was trimmed by 11 bases and V by 5 bases; bases with no gene match: 14. CDR3 residues: CASSARGKYNEQYF. The DNA of the CDR3 is TGTGCCAGCAGTGCCAGGGGGAAATACAATGAGCAGTACTTC.

This clonotype was observed a few times. This may stem from a read error, because a much larger clone lies one nucleotide away. The V and J genes are TRBV6-1 and TRBJ1-4, with TRBD1 matching over 9 bases. Losses at the gene ends were 10 bases for V and 4 bases for J; bases not matched to a gene: 13. Germline assignment: CDR1 MNHNS and CDR2 SASEGT. This CDR3 region has 16 residues. This chain's CDR3 is CATRDLNRGLNEKLFF. Here the CDR3 DNA reads TGTGCCACCAGAGACCTAAACAGGGGGCTTAATGAAAAACTGTTTTTT.

The rearrangement links TRBV14 to TRBJ2-2; 8 bases fit TRBD2. The V gene end was trimmed by 4 bases and the J gene end by 0 bases; junction bases not matched to a gene: 4. Germline V gene lookup returns CDR1 SGHDN and CDR2 FVKESK. CDR3 length equals 16 residues. CDR3 region: CASSPPGLANTGELFF. The CDR3 bases are TGTGCCAGCAGCCCACCGGGACTAGCGAACACCGGGGAGCTGTTTTTT.

This clonotype was counted at least ten times. The V gene is TRBV28, the J gene TRBJ2-7, with no clear D. Germline V gene data show CDR1 as MDHEN and CDR2 as SYDVKM. V was trimmed by 5 bases and J by 3 bases, leaving 14 bases between them. The CDR3 contains 14 residues. The CDR3 region has the DNA TGTGCCAGCAGTCTAAGCTGGAAAGTCTACGAGCAGTACTTC. The encoded protein is CASSLSWKVYEQYF.

This clonotype was picked up many times. J is TRBJ2-1 and V is TRBV19, with D perhaps matching TRBD2 (6 bases). The CDR3 length is 22 residues. The germline CDR1 and CDR2 sequences are LNHDA and SQIVND (reference sequence). The germline V and J ends were trimmed by 9 bases and 0 bases, with 36 bases remaining between them. CDR3 nucleotide sequence: TGTGCCAGCGACCGGGGTGGGGGTCTCTCGGGACTTAGTTGGTCCTCCTACAATGAGCAGTTCTTC. Translating gives CASDRGGGLSGLSWSSYNEQFF.

This clonotype was found many times. The CDR3 loop is CASSQGGPSNTEAFF. The CDR3 DNA sequence: TGCGCCAGCAGCCAAGGGGGCCCGTCGAACACTGAAGCTTTCTTT. The rearrangement joins TRBV4-1 to TRBJ1-1; D may be TRBD1 (5 bases). The CDR3 consists of 15 residues. The germline CDR1 and CDR2 sequences are MGHRA and YSYEKL. Trimming removed 1 base from V and 1 base from J, with 10 bases in between.

This clonotype was counted a few times. CDR3 in DNA: TGTGCCAGCAGCTTGGGACAGCTAAAGGGCTACACCTTC. It encodes CASSLGQLKGYTF. V usage is TRBV11-2 and J usage is TRBJ1-2, with 7 bases aligning to TRBD1. V was pared by 3 bases and J by 8 bases, with 6 bases of the junction left unmatched. CDR1 is SGHAT, CDR2 FQNNGV, per germline. This CDR3 is 13 amino acids long.

This clonotype was seen repeatedly, ten times or more. This chain links TRBV2 with TRBJ1-5, with 7 nucleotides matching TRBD1. Germline V gene sequence: CDR1 SNHLY, CDR2 FYNNEI. This CDR3 region has 15 residues. Unmatched junction bases numbered 10, after V lost 4 bases and J lost 7 bases. CDR3 sequence reads: CASSVEGAGWQPQHF. CDR3 bases: TGTGCCAGCAGTGTGGAGGGGGCAGGATGGCAGCCCCAGCATTTT.

On this clonotype itself: Possible read error: a much larger clone is one base away. The CDR3 coding sequence is TGTGCCAGCAGCGTCGGACGGAGCTCTGGAAACACCGTATATTTT. It translates to CASSVGRSSGNTVYF. The chain links TRBV7-2 to TRBJ1-3; D unclear. Germline-derived CDR1 and CDR2 are SGHTA and FQGNSA. The CDR3 has 15 residues.

The chain is built from TRBV27 and TRBJ2-5, with 8 bases lining up with TRBD2. Germline V CDR1 and CDR2: MNHEY, SMNVEV (reference sequence). There are 14 residues in the CDR3. J lost 5 bases, V lost 6 bases, and 8 bases had no gene match. CDR3 in amino acids: CASSSFSGSETQYF. The CDR3 DNA reads as TGTGCCAGCAGCTCTTTCAGCGGGAGTGAGACCCAGTACTTC.

Only a few counts were recorded for this clonotype. The rearrangement uses TRBV4-1 and TRBJ2-3; 11 positions agree with TRBD2. The CDR3 totals 16 residues. Germline V gene data show CDR1 as MGHRA and CDR2 as YSYEKL. The J segment lost 5 bases and the V segment lost 4 bases, leaving 8 bases of the junction unmatched. DNA of the CDR3: TGCGCCAGCAGCCTAAAACTAGCGGGAGTCGGAGATACGCAGTATTTT. It translates to CASSLKLAGVGDTQYF.

The chain has TRBV6-1 and TRBJ2-7, with 11 bases that match TRBD1. Germline-derived CDR1 and CDR2 are MNHNS and SASEGT. The CDR3 has 15 residues. The V segment lost 6 bases and the J segment 5 bases; nucleotides outside the gene matches: 9. CDR3 sequence (DNA): TGTGCCAGCAGACCCCCGGGACAGGGGGTGAACGAGCAGTACTTC. It specifies CASRPPGQGVNEQYF.

In its sample, this clonotype was seen many times. The chain combines TRBV20-1 with TRBJ2-7; D may match TRBD1 or TRBD2 (5 bases each). This CDR3 spans 16 amino acids. Germline CDR1 is DFQATT and CDR2 is SNEGSKA (reference sequence). Trimming pared 0 bases from V and 4 bases from J, leaving 19 bases between. The CDR3 sequence: CSARDLIGGWGYEQYF. The DNA for the CDR3 is TGCAGTGCTAGAGATTTAATAGGAGGATGGGGGTACGAGCAGTACTTC.

This clonotype came up many times. The rearrangement uses TRBV12-3 or TRBV12-4 and TRBJ2-7, with 10 bases identical to TRBD1. Losses at the gene ends were 4 bases for V and 3 bases for J; bases not matched to a gene: 3. The CDR3 consists of 14 residues. In DNA form, the CDR3 reads TGTGCCAGCAGTTGGGACAGGGGTGGCTACGAGCAGTACTTC. The encoded protein is CASSWDRGGYEQYF.

Details on this clonotype: This could be a read error, since a much larger clone is one nucleotide away. The chain is built from TRBV10-3 and TRBJ2-1, with D possibly TRBD2 on 6 matching bases. The V end lost 5 bases, the J end lost 0 bases, and 14 bases lay between the germline ends. From germline, CDR1 is ENHRY and CDR2 SYGVKD. This CDR3 contains 16 residues. CDR3 in DNA: TGTGCCATCAGTTACCCCCGCGGGGTCTCCTACAATGAGCAGTTCTTC. Protein sequence: CAISYPRGVSYNEQFF.